This entry is about one T cell receptor beta chain. No cognate antigen has been identified for it. Per-base quality was not reported, and no clone a single base away is much larger than it. This sample is drawn from a study of STAT5B mutations in CD4+ large granular lymphocyte leukemia (dated by TCRdb to the early 2020s). A note on the overall study: Among the healthy controls, the CDR3 'QG' motif was associated with a particular HLA allele. The study compared the TCRbeta repertoires of patients with CD4+ T-cell large granular lymphocyte leukemia against the TCRbeta repertoires of healthy blood donors. Flow cytometry on FACSCanto II or FACSVerse showed that the purified fractions were more than 95% pure among lymphocytes. The paper as a whole reports these results and caveats: Each patient's main leukemic clonotypes were private, but roughly a quarter of these clonotypes showed up at low frequency in the non-leukemic repertoires of other patients. TRBV06-family usage was enriched among the top patient clones (8/27) compared with healthy controls (2/35). The data were not HLA-matched, and the higher clonality in CD4+ T-LGLL than in CD8+ T-LGLL could be due to the relatively small sample size. Greater clonality appeared to be present in CD4-sorted patient repertoires than in healthy CD4+ repertoires, and the difference was retained after the putative leukemic clones were removed.

V is cut back by 1 base and J by 7 bases, with 6 bases in the junction unmatched. The CDR3 numbers 13 residues from cysteine through phenylalanine. Only the CDR3 part of the read is kept: 39 bases, read in frame from the first base. For CDR1 and CDR2, the germline V gene lists SQVTM and ANQGSEA. Buffy coats from 37 blood donors, supplied by the Finnish Red Cross blood service, were used as healthy controls. All TCR-sequenced material derived from peripheral blood: patient blood samples and healthy donor buffy coats. Ficoll-Hypaque gradient centrifugation was used to isolate peripheral blood mononuclear cells. CD4+ cells were magnetically purified from the buffy coats of healthy controls. The Gentra Puregene Cell and Tissue kit was used to extract genomic DNA, and a Qubit 2.0 fluorometer was used to measure the amount of genomic DNA. The immunoSEQ assay at survey resolution was used to sequence TCRbeta rearrangements from genomic DNA. The authors processed their data as follows. A lowest detectable productive clonotype frequency of 2.59 x 10-5 was observed in the TCR sequencing data. Only productive TCRbeta rearrangements, meaning sequences that were complete and in-frame, were kept for the analyses. Simpson clonality, calculated in the immunoSEQ Analyzer version 3.0, was used as the measure of sample clonality. Clones were grouped by frequency into very rare, small, medium, large (1-20%) or hyperexpanded (>20%) categories. Generation probabilities were estimated with OLGA 1.2.3, V-gene circos plots were made with VDJtools, specificities were searched in VDJdb, and CDR3 motifs were identified with GLIPH. TCRdb provides this immuneACCESS table in a form limited to in-frame rearrangements. Some clones are lacking; in checked studies, under half of them reflect an unresolved V gene, and why the rest are absent is not known. V and J calls plus clone size are reproduced from that table; the DNA served to infer D and trimming. The sample data list around 28,000 clones, and approximately 69% of these were observed just once. The top ten clones comprise 1% to 1.2% of the sample.

The V and J segments used are TRBV29-1 and TRBJ2-5; a stretch of 7 junction bases matches TRBD2. The source material was CD4+ T cells from blood buffy coats. The TCR was taken from a human donor in good health. Here is the DNA: TGCAGCGTTGAAGTCGGGGGGTCGGCGACCCAGTACTTC. Its product reads: CSVEVGGSATQYF.